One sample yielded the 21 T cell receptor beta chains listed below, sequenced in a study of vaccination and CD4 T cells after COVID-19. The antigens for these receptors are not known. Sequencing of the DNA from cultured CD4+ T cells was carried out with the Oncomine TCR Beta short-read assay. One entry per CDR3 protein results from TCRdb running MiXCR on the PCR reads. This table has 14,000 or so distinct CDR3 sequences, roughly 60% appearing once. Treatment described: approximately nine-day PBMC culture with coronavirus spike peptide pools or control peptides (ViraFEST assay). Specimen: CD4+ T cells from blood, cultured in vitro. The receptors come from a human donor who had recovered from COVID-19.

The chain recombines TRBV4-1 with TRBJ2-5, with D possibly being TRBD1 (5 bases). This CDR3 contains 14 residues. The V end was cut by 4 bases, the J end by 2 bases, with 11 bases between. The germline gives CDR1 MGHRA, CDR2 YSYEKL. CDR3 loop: CASSLRQTQETQYF. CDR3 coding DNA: TGCGCCAGCAGCCTTCGACAGACTCAAGAGACCCAGTACTTC.

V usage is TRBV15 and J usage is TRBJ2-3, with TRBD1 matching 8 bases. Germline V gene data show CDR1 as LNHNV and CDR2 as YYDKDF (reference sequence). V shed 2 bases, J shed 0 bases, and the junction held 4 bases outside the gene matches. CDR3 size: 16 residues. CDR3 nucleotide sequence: TGTGCCACCAGCAGAAAACAGGGGGTGAGCACAGATACGCAGTATTTT. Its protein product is CATSRKQGVSTDTQYF.

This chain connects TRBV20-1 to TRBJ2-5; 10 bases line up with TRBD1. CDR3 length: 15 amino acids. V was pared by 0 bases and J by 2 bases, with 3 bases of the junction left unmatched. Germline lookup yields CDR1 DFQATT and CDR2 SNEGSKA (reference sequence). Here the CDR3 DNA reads TGCAGTGCTAGAGATAAGGACAGGGGGCAAGAGACCCAGTACTTC. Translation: CSARDKDRGQETQYF.

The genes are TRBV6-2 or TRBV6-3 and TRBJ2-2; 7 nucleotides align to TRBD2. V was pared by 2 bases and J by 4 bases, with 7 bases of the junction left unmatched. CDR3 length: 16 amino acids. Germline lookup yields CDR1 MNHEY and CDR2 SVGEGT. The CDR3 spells CASSYGREALTGELFF. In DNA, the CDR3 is TGTGCCAGCAGTTACGGGAGGGAGGCGCTCACCGGGGAGCTGTTTTTT.

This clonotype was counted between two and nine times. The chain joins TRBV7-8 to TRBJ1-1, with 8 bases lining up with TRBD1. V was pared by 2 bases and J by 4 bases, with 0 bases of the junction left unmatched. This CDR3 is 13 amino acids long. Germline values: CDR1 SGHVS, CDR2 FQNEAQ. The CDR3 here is CASSLTGGTEAFF. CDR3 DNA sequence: TGTGCCAGCAGCTTAACAGGGGGCACTGAAGCTTTCTTT.

The CDR3 DNA reads as TGCAGTGCTAGAGAACCCCTAGCGGGATCCTACGAGCAGTACTTC. This gives the protein CSAREPLAGSYEQYF. This chain connects TRBV20-1 to TRBJ2-7; 9 positions match TRBD2. CDR1 DFQATT and CDR2 SNEGSKA come from the germline V gene (reference sequence). The J segment lost 1 base and the V segment lost 0 bases, leaving 4 bases of the junction unmatched. This CDR3 region has 15 residues.

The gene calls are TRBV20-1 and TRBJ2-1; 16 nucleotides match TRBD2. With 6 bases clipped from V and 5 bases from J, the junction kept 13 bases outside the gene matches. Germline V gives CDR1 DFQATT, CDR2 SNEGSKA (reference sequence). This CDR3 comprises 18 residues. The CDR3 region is CSAVGLAGGPVFHNEQFF. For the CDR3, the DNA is TGCAGTGCCGTGGGACTAGCGGGAGGGCCGGTATTTCACAATGAGCAGTTCTTC.

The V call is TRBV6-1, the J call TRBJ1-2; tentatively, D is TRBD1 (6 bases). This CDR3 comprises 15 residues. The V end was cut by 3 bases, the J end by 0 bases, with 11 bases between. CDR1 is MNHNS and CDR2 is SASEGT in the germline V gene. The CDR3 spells CASSDQGNTNYGYTF. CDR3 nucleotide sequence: TGTGCCAGCAGTGACCAGGGGAACACTAACTATGGCTACACCTTC.

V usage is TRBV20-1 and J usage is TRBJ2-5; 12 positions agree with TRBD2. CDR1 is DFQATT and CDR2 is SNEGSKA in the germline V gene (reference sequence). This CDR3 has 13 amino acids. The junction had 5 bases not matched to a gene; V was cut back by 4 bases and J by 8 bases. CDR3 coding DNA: TGCAGTGCTATTGGGACTAGCGGGCCAACCCAGTACTTC. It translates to CSAIGTSGPTQYF.

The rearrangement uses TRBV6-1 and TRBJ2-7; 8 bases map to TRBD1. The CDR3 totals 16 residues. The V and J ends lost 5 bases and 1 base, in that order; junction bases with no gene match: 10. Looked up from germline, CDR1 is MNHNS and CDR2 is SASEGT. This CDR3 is CASSRLTGALSYEQYF. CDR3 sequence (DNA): TGTGCCAGCAGTCGACTGACAGGGGCGCTATCCTACGAGCAGTACTTC.

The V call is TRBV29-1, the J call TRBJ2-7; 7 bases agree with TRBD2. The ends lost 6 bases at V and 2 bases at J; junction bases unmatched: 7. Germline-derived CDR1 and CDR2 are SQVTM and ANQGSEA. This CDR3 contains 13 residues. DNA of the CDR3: TGCAGCGTCAAAGCGGGAATGGCCTACGAGCAGTACTTC. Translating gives CSVKAGMAYEQYF.

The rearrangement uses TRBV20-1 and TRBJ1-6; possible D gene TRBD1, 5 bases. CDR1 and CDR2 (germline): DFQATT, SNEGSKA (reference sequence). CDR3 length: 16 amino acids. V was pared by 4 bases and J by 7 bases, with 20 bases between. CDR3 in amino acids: CSATPLEAGRNSPLHF. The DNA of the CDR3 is TGCAGTGCTACCCCATTGGAGGCAGGGCGAAATTCACCCCTCCACTTT.

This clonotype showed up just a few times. In nucleotides, the CDR3 is TGTGCCAGCAGCCCTAGAGCGGGGGGCCAAGAGACCCAGTACTTC. Translated: CASSPRAGGQETQYF. The genes are TRBV7-3 and TRBJ2-5, with 9 bases aligning to TRBD2. V was clipped by 5 bases and J by 1 base; unmatched bases: 5. From germline, CDR1 is SGHTA and CDR2 FQGTGA. This CDR3 has 15 residues.

The CDR3 loop is CSARDRYKETQYF. The CDR3 DNA is TGCAGTGCTAGAGATCGCTACAAAGAGACCCAGTACTTC. The rearrangement uses TRBV20-1 and TRBJ2-5; no reliable D call. The V gene lost 0 bases and the J gene lost 3 bases, with 8 bases spanning the gap. The CDR3 contains 13 residues. Looked up from germline, CDR1 is DFQATT and CDR2 is SNEGSKA (reference sequence).

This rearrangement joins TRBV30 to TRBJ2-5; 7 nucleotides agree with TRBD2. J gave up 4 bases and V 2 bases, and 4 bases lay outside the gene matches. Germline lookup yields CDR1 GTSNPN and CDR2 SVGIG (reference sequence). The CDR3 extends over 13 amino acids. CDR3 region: CAWSSGIGETQYF. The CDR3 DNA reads TGTGCCTGGAGTAGCGGGATAGGAGAGACCCAGTACTTC.

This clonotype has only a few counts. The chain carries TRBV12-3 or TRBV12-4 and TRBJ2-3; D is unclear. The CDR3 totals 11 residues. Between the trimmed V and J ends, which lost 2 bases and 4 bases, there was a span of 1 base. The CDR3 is CASSLSDTQYF. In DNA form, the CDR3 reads TGTGCCAGCAGTTTATCAGATACGCAGTATTTT.

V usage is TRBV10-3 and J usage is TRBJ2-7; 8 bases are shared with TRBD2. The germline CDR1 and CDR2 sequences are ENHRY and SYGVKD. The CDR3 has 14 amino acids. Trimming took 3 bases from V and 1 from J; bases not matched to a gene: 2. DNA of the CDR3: TGTGCCATCAGTGACAGCGGGAGTTCCTACGAGCAGTACTTC. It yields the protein CAISDSGSSYEQYF.

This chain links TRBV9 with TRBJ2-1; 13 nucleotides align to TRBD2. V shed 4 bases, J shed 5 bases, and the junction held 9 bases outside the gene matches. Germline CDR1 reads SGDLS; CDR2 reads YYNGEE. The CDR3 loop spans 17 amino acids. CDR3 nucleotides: TGTGCCAGCAGCCCTCCGGGACTAGCGGGAACTAACAATGAGCAGTTCTTC. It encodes CASSPPGLAGTNNEQFF.

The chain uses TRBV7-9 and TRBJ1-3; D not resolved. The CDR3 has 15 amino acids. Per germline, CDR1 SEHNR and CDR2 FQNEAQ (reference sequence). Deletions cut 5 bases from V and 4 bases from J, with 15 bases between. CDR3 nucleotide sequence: TGTGCCAGCAGCCCCCGGAACAGAGTCGGAAACACCATATATTTT. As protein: CASSPRNRVGNTIYF.

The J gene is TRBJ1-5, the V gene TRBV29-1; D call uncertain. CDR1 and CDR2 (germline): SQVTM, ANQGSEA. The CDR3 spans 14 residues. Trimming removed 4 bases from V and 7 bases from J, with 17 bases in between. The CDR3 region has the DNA TGCAGCGTTGTCACTTCGGAAGTGAAACAGCCCCAGCATTTT. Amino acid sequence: CSVVTSEVKQPQHF.

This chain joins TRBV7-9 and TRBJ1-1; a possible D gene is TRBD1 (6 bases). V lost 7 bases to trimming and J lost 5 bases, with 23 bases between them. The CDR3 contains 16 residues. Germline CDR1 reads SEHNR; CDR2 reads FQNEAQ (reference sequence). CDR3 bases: TGTGCCAGCACCAAACGCGGGGGGGCAGGGTGGACTGAAGCTTTCTTT. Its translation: CASTKRGGAGWTEAFF.